This T cell receptor beta chain originates from a study of read filtering for tumor transcriptome and immune sequencing. From around 440 ng of RNA, a library with molecular barcoded alpha/delta and beta/gamma adaptors was made. One entry per CDR3 protein, called by TCRdb with MiXCR from the reads. The sample holds some 41,000 distinct CDR3 sequences; roughly 10% are singletons and the top ten take around 35%. This clonotype was observed many times. Sequencing input: a population of CD138-negative cells sorted from bone marrow. The clonotype was recovered from a donor older than 35 with multiple myeloma.

CDR3 in amino acids: CASSLYRVNTEAFF. Here the CDR3 DNA reads TGTGCCAGCAGTTTGTACAGGGTAAACACTGAAGCTTTCTTT. The gene calls are TRBV28 and TRBJ1-1, with a weak D call TRBD1 (6 bases). The V and J ends lost 3 bases and 2 bases respectively, with 10 bases between them. Germline V gene lookup returns CDR1 MDHEN and CDR2 SYDVKM. The CDR3 has 14 residues.